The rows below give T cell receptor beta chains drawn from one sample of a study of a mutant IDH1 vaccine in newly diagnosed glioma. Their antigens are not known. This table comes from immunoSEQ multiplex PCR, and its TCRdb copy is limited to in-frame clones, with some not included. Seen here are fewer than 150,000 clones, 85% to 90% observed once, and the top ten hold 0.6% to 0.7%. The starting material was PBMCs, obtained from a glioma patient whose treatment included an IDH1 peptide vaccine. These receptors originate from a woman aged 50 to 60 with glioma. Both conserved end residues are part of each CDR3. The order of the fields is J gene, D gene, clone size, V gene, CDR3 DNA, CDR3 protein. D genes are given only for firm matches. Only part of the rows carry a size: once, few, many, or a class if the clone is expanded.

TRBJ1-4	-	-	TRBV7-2	TGTGCCAGCAGCACCAGAACAAAGGCTAATGAAAAACTGTTTTTT	CASSTRTKANEKLFF
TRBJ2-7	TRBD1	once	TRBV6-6	TGTGCCAGCAGGCCCGGGACAGGGTCCGCCGAGCAGTACTTC	CASRPGTGSAEQYF
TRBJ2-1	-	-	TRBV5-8	TGTGCCAGCAGCGCTAGAATTTCAACCTACAATGAGCAGTTCTTC	CASSARISTYNEQFF
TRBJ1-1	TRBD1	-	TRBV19	TGTGCCAGTACTAAAAAGGGACAGAGAAACACTGAAGCTTTCTTT	CASTKKGQRNTEAFF
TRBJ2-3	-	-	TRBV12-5	TGTGCTAGTGGTTTGGTTGCAGATACGCAGTATTTT	CASGLVADTQYF
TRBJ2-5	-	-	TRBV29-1	TGCAGCTCCTCATCGGGCTCTTCCCAGGAGACCCAGTACTTC	CSSSSGSSQETQYF
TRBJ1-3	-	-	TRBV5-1	TGCGCCAGCAGCCCGGGACCGGGGGGCTCCGGGGGAAACACCATATATTTT	CASSPGPGGSGGNTIYF
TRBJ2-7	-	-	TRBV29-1	TGCAGCGTTGAGTCAGCCAACCGATACGAGCAGTACTTC	CSVESANRYEQYF
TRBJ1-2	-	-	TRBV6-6	TGTGCCAGCAGTTACTCGACGACGGCTGGCTACACCTTC	CASSYSTTAGYTF
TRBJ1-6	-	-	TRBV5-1	TGCGCCAGCAGCTTGTCCCACTCCTATAATTCACCCCTCCACTTT	CASSLSHSYNSPLHF
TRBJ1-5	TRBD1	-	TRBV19	TGTGCCAGTAGTATAGGACAGGGGTCCCGTTTCAATCAGCCCCAGCATTTT	CASSIGQGSRFNQPQHF
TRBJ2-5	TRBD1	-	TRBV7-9	TGTGCCAGCAGCCAGAGGGGGCAGGCTATAAAGACCCAGTACTTC	CASSQRGQAIKTQYF
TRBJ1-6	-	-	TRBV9	TGTGCCAGCAGCGAGAGCTCCTATAATTCACCCCTCCACTTT	CASSESSYNSPLHF
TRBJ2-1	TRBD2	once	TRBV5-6	TGTGCCAGCAGCAGGACTAGCGGGATTTACAATGAGCAGTTCTTC	CASSRTSGIYNEQFF
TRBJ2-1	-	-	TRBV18	TGTGCCAGCTCACCCCGGACGGAAAACAATGAGCAGTTCTTC	CASSPRTENNEQFF
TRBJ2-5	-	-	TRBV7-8	TGTGCCAGCAGCTTTGGGCAGGGGCGGGGGGAGACCCAGTACTTC	CASSFGQGRGETQYF
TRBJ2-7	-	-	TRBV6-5	TGTGCCAGCAGTTACTCGGAGGGCCCAATCTACGAGCAGTACTTC	CASSYSEGPIYEQYF
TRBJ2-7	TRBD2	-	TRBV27	TGTGCCAGCAAAACTAGCGGGCTTTACGAGCAGTACTTC	CASKTSGLYEQYF
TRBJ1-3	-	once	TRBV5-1	TGCGCCAGCAGCTTGGCCGTGGGAAACACCATATATTTT	CASSLAVGNTIYF
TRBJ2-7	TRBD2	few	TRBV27	TGTGCCAGCAGACTAGCGGGCGGCTCCTACGAGCAGTACTTC	CASRLAGGSYEQYF
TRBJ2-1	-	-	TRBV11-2	TGTGCCAGCATTCTGGGGTCGGACCCGAGCTCCTACAATGAGCAGTTCTTC	CASILGSDPSSYNEQFF
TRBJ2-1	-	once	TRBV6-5	TGTGCCAGCAGTCAGGGTACTGAGCAGTTCTTC	CASSQGTEQFF
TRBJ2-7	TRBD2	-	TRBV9	TGTGCCAGCAGCCTCGGACTAGCGGGAGTTTCCGAGCAGTACTTC	CASSLGLAGVSEQYF
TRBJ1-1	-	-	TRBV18	TGTGCCAGCTCACTTAGGGGGGGGAACACTGAAGCTTTCTTT	CASSLRGGNTEAFF
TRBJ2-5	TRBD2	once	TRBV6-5	TGTGCCAGCAGTATGGGACTAGCGGGATCTCAGACCCAGTACTTC	CASSMGLAGSQTQYF
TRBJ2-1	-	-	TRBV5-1	TGCGCCAGCAGCACACGACAGACTAGTCCCCCTGACAATGAGCAGTTCTTC	CASSTRQTSPPDNEQFF
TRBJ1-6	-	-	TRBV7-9	TGTGCCAGCAGCTCGGGACCTTCATGGGATAATTCACCCCTCCACTTT	CASSSGPSWDNSPLHF
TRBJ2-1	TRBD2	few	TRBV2	TGTGCCAGCAGAGGGCCAGCGGGAGGGAAGCAGTTCTTC	CASRGPAGGKQFF
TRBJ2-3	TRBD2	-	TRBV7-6	TGTGCCAGCAGTCTGGGACTAGCAGGGACAGATACGCAGTATTTT	CASSLGLAGTDTQYF
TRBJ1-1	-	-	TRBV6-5	TGTGCCAGCAGTAAGAGGCGGACGGAACAAGCTTTCTTT	CASSKRRTEQAFF
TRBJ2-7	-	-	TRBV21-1	TGTGCCAGCAGCAGTACGGGGACAGGCGATGACTACGAGCAGTACTTC	CASSSTGTGDDYEQYF
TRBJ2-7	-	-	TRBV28	TGTGCCAGCAGTTTTGGGGGAGCCAACTCCTACGAGCAGTACTTC	CASSFGGANSYEQYF
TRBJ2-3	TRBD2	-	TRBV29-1	TGCAGCGTTGACGGGACTAGCGGGACAGATACGCAGTATTTT	CSVDGTSGTDTQYF
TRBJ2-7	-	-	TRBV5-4	TGTGCCAGCAGCCAGATGATTGGGTACGAGCAGTACTTC	CASSQMIGYEQYF
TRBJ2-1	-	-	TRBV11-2	TGTGCCAGCAGCTCCGGGGTCAGCTCCTACAATGAGCAGTTCTTC	CASSSGVSSYNEQFF
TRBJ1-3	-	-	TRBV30	TGTGCCTGCTCTATCAGGGGCTCTGGAAACACCATATATTTT	CACSIRGSGNTIYF
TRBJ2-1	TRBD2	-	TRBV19	TGTGCCACCATAAGCGGGAAGTACAATGAGCAGTTCTTC	CATISGKYNEQFF
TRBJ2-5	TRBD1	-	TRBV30	TGTGCCTGGAGTGTATGGACAGGGGCTAGGGAGACCCAGTACTTC	CAWSVWTGARETQYF
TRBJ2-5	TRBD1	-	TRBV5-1	TGCGCCAGCAGCTTGGCGGGACAGGAAGAGACCCAGTACTTC	CASSLAGQEETQYF
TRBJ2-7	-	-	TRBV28	TGTGCCAGCACCACGAGCTACGAGCAGTACTTC	CASTTSYEQYF
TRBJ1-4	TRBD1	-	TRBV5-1	TGCGCCAGCAGCTTGGTGGGACAGAGGGGGGAAAAACTGTTTTTT	CASSLVGQRGEKLFF
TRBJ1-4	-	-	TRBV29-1	TGCAGCGTTGGTCCGGAGCCGCGGACGTTGGAAAAACTGTTTTTT	CSVGPEPRTLEKLFF
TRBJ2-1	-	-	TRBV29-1	TGCAGCGTTGGGAACAGGGAGGGCTACAATGAGCAGTTCTTC	CSVGNREGYNEQFF
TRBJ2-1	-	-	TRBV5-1	TGCGCCAGCAGCTTCTCCGGTGCGGGGCACAATGAGCAGTTCTTC	CASSFSGAGHNEQFF
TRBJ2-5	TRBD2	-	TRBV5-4	TGTGCCAGCAGCCGTATCGGGGCGGGAGAGGTGGAGACCCAGTACTTC	CASSRIGAGEVETQYF
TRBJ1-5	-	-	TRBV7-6	TGTGCCAGCAGCTTAGGCGACAGTCAGCCCCAGCATTTT	CASSLGDSQPQHF
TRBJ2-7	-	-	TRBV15	TGTGCCACCAGCTCTCTGGCGGGGATCGGCGAGCAGTACTTC	CATSSLAGIGEQYF
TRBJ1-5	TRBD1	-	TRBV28	TGTGCCAGCATCCCAAGGGCAGGGGGGAATCAGCCCCAGCATTTT	CASIPRAGGNQPQHF
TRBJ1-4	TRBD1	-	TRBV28	TGTGCCACCACCGGGACAGGGGAAGAAAAACTGTTTTTT	CATTGTGEEKLFF
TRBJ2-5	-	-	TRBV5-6	TGTGCCAGCAGTCAAGGGCAGGGGCTATGGGAGACCCAGTACTTC	CASSQGQGLWETQYF
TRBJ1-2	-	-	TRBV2	TGTGCCAGCAGGGACAGTGGGGCTAACTATGGCTACACCTTC	CASRDSGANYGYTF
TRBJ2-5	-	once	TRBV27	TGTGCCAGCAGTTTATCCCGTTTGGTAAGAGAGACCCAGTACTTC	CASSLSRLVRETQYF
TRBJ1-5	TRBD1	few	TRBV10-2	TGCGCCAGCAGTGACCCGGGACAGGGGAATCAGCCCCAGCATTTT	CASSDPGQGNQPQHF
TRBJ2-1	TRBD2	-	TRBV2	TGTGCCAGCAGTCTAGCGGGAGGGATTTACAATGAGCAGTTCTTC	CASSLAGGIYNEQFF